These T cell receptor beta chains were read from a single sample in a study of T cells in Graves' hyperthyroidism and ophthalmopathy. Each CDR3 protein gets one entry after TCRdb re-called the multiplex PCR reads with MiXCR. Here the sample spans under 250,000 distinct CDR3 sequences, roughly 17% being singletons. Specimen: blood. The receptors were gathered from a woman aged 45-65 years with Graves' hyperthyroidism. Each CDR3 is given with its conserved first and last residue.

TRBJ2-5 | 17 | TRBV18 | CASSPRVAGSYQETQYF
TRBJ2-5 | 16 | TRBV9 | CASSVATGTNQETQYF
TRBJ2-5 | 17 | TRBV30 | CAWSAGADRGPVETQYF
TRBJ2-2 | 15 | TRBV3-1 | CASSHSGTNTGELFF
TRBJ1-1 | 12 | TRBV11-3 | CASSSPHTEAFF
TRBJ2-3 | 12 | TRBV2 | CTSSLRADTQYF
TRBJ2-1 | 11 | TRBV12-3/TRBV12-4 | CASSEGTGQFF
TRBJ1-1 | 15 | TRBV27 | CASKKHDPTNTEAFF
TRBJ2-7 | 16 | TRBV18 | CASSRTAEQGSYEQYF
TRBJ1-1 | 13 | TRBV28 | CASSSGFDTEAFF
TRBJ1-2 | 12 | TRBV28 | CASLGQDYGYTF
TRBJ2-2 | 16 | TRBV24-1 | CATSLGTAGFTGELFF
TRBJ1-1 | 16 | TRBV12-3/TRBV12-4 | CASSSRQAGMNTEAFF
TRBJ2-7 | 14 | TRBV9 | CASSPGGEDYEQYF
TRBJ2-2 | 22 | TRBV6-9 | CASSYRTPAGTGGPSNTGELFF
TRBJ2-2 | 16 | TRBV11-2 | CASSFPSGFNTGELFF
TRBJ1-1 | 14 | TRBV10-3 | CAISLGGMNTEAFF
TRBJ2-3 | 12 | TRBV20-1 | CSASLQGEKQYF
TRBJ2-1 | 12 | TRBV7-6 | CASSQRLAPTFF
TRBJ2-1 | 13 | TRBV12-3/TRBV12-4 | CASSFLASGEQFF
TRBJ1-5 | 15 | TRBV13 | CASSLGLGNVRAEHF
TRBJ1-5 | 15 | TRBV19 | CASSDRVGSNQPQHF
TRBJ2-2 | 15 | TRBV6-1 | CASSEAWRRTGELFF
TRBJ2-2 | 14 | TRBV30 | CAWIALSNTGELFF
TRBJ2-7 | 11 | TRBV18 | CASSPEGEQYF
TRBJ2-3 | 16 | TRBV27 | CASSFFQAAGTDTQYF
TRBJ2-5 | 15 | TRBV10-3 | CAIKFGSGQQETQYF
TRBJ1-1 | 17 | TRBV19 | CASSPYRDRGKITEAFF
TRBJ2-2 | 14 | TRBV27 | CASSWAVYTGELFF